This TCR beta chain is from a study of post-analysis software for immune sequencing data. General study points: Clustering by F measure revealed strong co-clustering among samples prepared together in one batch. Patients showed TRBV5-6, TRBV5-1 and TRBV20-1 among several TRBV segments more frequent than in controls.

Unique molecular identifiers featured in each of the TCR beta cDNA libraries. It was from roughly 1.1 to 9.2 million T cells that about 500,000 cDNA molecules came. One entry per CDR3 protein results from TCRdb running MiXCR on the PCR reads. The sample records hundreds of thousands of distinct CDR3 sequences, more than 50% being singletons. V lost 5 bases and J lost 6; bases outside the gene matches: 6. The CDR3 has 13 residues. Germline assignment: CDR1 SGHTA and CDR2 FQGNSA. This clonotype came up a few times. The antigen is unknown. Sequencing was performed on blood. This receptor was taken from a girl aged 2 to 9 with multiple sclerosis. J is TRBJ1-2 and V is TRBV7-2; 7 nucleotides line up with TRBD1. The CDR3 DNA is TGTGCCAGCAGCCTCTTTCAGGGGGATGGCTACACCTTC. As protein: CASSLFQGDGYTF.